The T cell receptor beta chain described here comes from a study of blood T cell repertoires in COVID-19. Study information: The study drew acute and convalescent COVID-19 samples from the United States, Italy and Spain. Sample material is recorded as cDNA or gDNA derived from T cells, B-cell-depleted T cells, or PBMCs.

V gave up 1 base and J gave up 2 bases, with 13 bases separating them. CDR3 length: 15 amino acids. Per germline, CDR1 SGHNT and CDR2 YYREEE (reference sequence). TCRdb's copy holds only in-frame clones and misses some; the assay was immunoSEQ multiplex PCR. The repertoire consists of about 150,000 clones, with approximately 89% occurring once and the leading ten covering around 1.6%. This clone came up a few times. The source of this sequence is a human donor in a cohort sampled during active COVID-19. This chain links TRBV5-4 with TRBJ2-7; D is perhaps TRBD2 (6 bases). Source material: peripheral blood. The CDR3 spells CASSLSGGFTYEQYF. DNA for the CDR3: TGTGCCAGCAGCTTGTCCGGGGGATTCACCTACGAGCAGTACTTC.